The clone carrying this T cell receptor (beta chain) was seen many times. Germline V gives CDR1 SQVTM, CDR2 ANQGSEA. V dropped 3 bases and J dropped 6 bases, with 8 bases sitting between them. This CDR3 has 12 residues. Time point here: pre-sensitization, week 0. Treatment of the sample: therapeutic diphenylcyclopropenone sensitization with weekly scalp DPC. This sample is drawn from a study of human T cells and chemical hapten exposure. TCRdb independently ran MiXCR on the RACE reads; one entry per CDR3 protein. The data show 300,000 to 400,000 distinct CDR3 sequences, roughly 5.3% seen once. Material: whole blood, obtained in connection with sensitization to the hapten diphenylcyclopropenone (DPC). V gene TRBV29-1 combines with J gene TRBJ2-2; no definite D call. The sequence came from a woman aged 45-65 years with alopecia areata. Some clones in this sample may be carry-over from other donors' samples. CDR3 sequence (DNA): TGCAGCGTTGATGGGGTGGCCGGGGAGCTGTTTTTT. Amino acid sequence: CSVDGVAGELFF.